What follows are 26 T cell receptor beta chains derived from one specimen sequenced in a study of T cells in localized non-small cell lung cancer. TCRdb keeps only in-frame clones here, not all; method: immunoSEQ multiplex PCR. There are around 25,000 clones in the sample; 80% to 95% occur only once, and 2.5% to 3% lies in the top ten. The sequenced sample was peripheral blood, obtained before any cancer treatment. These receptors came from a woman aged 35-75 years with stage I lung adenocarcinoma.

The chain carries TRBV10-3 and TRBJ1-2; 7 nucleotides line up with TRBD1. The CDR3 is 12 amino acids. J lost 4 bases, V lost 6 bases, and 2 bases had no gene match. CDR1 is ENHRY, CDR2 SYGVKD, per germline. In DNA, the CDR3 is TGTGCCATCAGGAGGGACAGCTATGGCTACACCTTC. Its protein is CAIRRDSYGYTF.

The V call is TRBV5-6, the J call TRBJ2-3; no reliable D call. The V gene lost 4 bases and the J gene lost 2 bases, with 11 bases spanning the gap. CDR1 and CDR2 from the germline V gene are SGHDT and YYEEEE. There are 14 residues in the CDR3. The CDR3 region has the DNA TGTGCCAGCAGCCTCGAAGAATACACAGATACGCAGTATTTT. Amino acids: CASSLEEYTDTQYF.

The V call is TRBV11-2, the J call TRBJ2-1, with 12 bases matching TRBD2. V lost 1 base, J lost 8 bases, and 3 bases stayed unmatched. Germline-derived CDR1 and CDR2 are SGHAT and FQNNGV. This CDR3 has 15 amino acids. The CDR3 nucleotides read TGTGCCAGCAGCTTAGCTAGCGGGAGGGCATATGAGCAGTTCTTC. Translating gives CASSLASGRAYEQFF.

This clone was detected only once. V is TRBV6-6 and J is TRBJ2-7; 16 nucleotides match TRBD2. V was clipped by 6 bases and J by 6 bases; unmatched bases: 5. CDR1 and CDR2 (germline): MNHNY, SVGAGI (reference sequence). There are 15 residues in the CDR3. The CDR3 spells CASRGGLAGGLEQYF. CDR3 bases: TGTGCCAGCAGGGGGGGACTAGCGGGAGGGCTCGAGCAGTACTTC.

The chain couples TRBV28 to TRBJ2-7; D is ambiguous. Looked up from germline, CDR1 is MDHEN and CDR2 is SYDVKM. This CDR3 comprises 13 residues. V was pared by 3 bases and J by 3 bases, with 9 bases between. CDR3 sequence (DNA): TGTGCCAGCAGTTTTGAGCAGGACTACGAGCAGTACTTC. Translation gives CASSFEQDYEQYF.

The chain carries TRBV28 and TRBJ1-3, with 7 bases aligning to TRBD1. The CDR3 sequence is 17 residues long. CDR1 MDHEN and CDR2 SYDVKM come from the germline V gene. Losses at the gene ends were 8 bases for V and 0 bases for J; bases not matched to a gene: 13. CDR3 protein: CASEPEGQPFSGNTIYF. The CDR3 nucleotides are TGTGCCAGCGAACCTGAGGGACAGCCCTTCTCTGGAAACACCATATATTTT.

V usage is TRBV7-2 and J usage is TRBJ2-7, with D perhaps TRBD2 (7 bases). This CDR3 contains 16 residues. V shed 1 base and J shed 3 bases, with 16 bases lying between them. Germline V gene data show CDR1 as SGHTA and CDR2 as FQGNSA. CDR3 sequence: CASSLGWGRENYEQYF. CDR3 nucleotides: TGTGCCAGCAGCTTAGGATGGGGGCGGGAGAACTACGAGCAGTACTTC.

This clone was recorded only once. Here the CDR3 reads CASSDPGPLNYEQYF. The DNA for the CDR3 is TGTGCCAGCAGTGACCCGGGTCCCTTGAACTACGAGCAGTACTTC. V usage is TRBV6-4 and J usage is TRBJ2-7; no clear D gene. The germline CDR1 and CDR2 sequences are MRHNA and SNTAGT. V was shortened by 2 bases and J by 3 bases, with 14 bases between the two germline ends. This CDR3 has 15 amino acids.

This sequence joins TRBV5-1 and TRBJ2-5; unclear D gene. Germline V gene data show CDR1 as SGHRS and CDR2 as YFSETQ. V lost 3 bases, J lost 1 base, and 13 bases lay in between. CDR3 size: 15 residues. This CDR3 reads CASSSGRKVQETQYF. In DNA form, the CDR3 reads TGCGCCAGCAGCTCCGGCCGGAAAGTCCAAGAGACCCAGTACTTC.

DNA for the CDR3: TGTGCCAGCAGCCCCCAGGCGGGAGGGAGAACAGATACGCAGTATTTT. This sequence encodes CASSPQAGGRTDTQYF. The chain carries TRBV7-2 and TRBJ2-3; 9 nucleotides align to TRBD2. Germline CDR1 and CDR2: SGHTA and FQGNSA. Losses at the gene ends were 5 bases for V and 3 bases for J; bases not matched to a gene: 9. CDR3 size: 16 residues. Complete variable domain (other parts from reference TRBV7-2 and TRBJ2-3): GAGVSQSPSNKVTEKGKDVELRCDPISGHTALYWYRQSLGQGLEFLIYFQGNSAPDKSGLPSDRFSAERTGGSVSTLTIQRTQQEDSAVYLCASSPQAGGRTDTQYFGPGTRLTVL.

The rearrangement joins TRBV10-3 to TRBJ2-7, with D possibly TRBD1 on 6 matching bases. The V end lost 8 bases, the J end lost 3 bases, and 11 bases lay between the germline ends. The CDR3 is 12 amino acids. Per the germline V gene, CDR1 is ENHRY and CDR2 is SYGVKD. CDR3 DNA: TGTGCCATCCGGACAGTTGACTACGAGCAGTACTTC. Translation: CAIRTVDYEQYF.

The chain couples TRBV2 to TRBJ1-1; a weak D match, TRBD1 (6 bases). The CDR3 is made up of 13 amino acids. Trimming removed 6 bases at V and 0 bases at J, with 8 bases between. Germline lookup yields CDR1 SNHLY and CDR2 FYNNEI. The CDR3 spells CASRTGLNTEAFF. CDR3 DNA: TGTGCCAGCAGAACAGGGCTGAACACTGAAGCTTTCTTT.

V gene TRBV28 combines with J gene TRBJ2-7; 8 nucleotides align to TRBD2. The CDR3 is 19 amino acids. J gave up 3 bases and V 7 bases, and 23 bases lay outside the gene matches. Germline V gene lookup returns CDR1 MDHEN and CDR2 SYDVKM. CDR3 residues: CASTLLLGGRAGENYEQYF. The CDR3 bases are TGTGCCAGCACCCTCCTTCTGGGGGGGCGAGCGGGGGAGAACTACGAGCAGTACTTC.

J is TRBJ2-7 and V is TRBV5-6; perhaps TRBD2 as D (5 bases). The germline V gene encodes CDR1 SGHDT and CDR2 YYEEEE. V dropped 2 bases and J dropped 3 bases, with 12 bases sitting between them. There are 14 residues in the CDR3. The CDR3 sequence: CASSFVGSFYEQYF. CDR3 in DNA: TGTGCCAGCAGCTTTGTGGGGAGTTTCTACGAGCAGTACTTC.

The V and J genes are TRBV7-9 and TRBJ2-1; 10 nucleotides agree with TRBD2. Germline CDR1 SEHNR, CDR2 FQNEAQ (reference sequence). V lost 6 bases, J lost 8 bases, and 13 bases stayed unmatched. The CDR3 totals 16 residues. In DNA form, the CDR3 reads TGTGCCAGCAGTTTTTTGCTAGCGGGAGCTCTAGATGAGCAGTTCTTC. This sequence encodes CASSFLLAGALDEQFF.

The chain joins TRBV27 to TRBJ2-1; 13 nucleotides align to TRBD2. The germline V gene has CDR1 MNHEY and CDR2 SMNVEV (reference sequence). The V gene end was trimmed by 6 bases and the J gene end by 15 bases; junction bases not matched to a gene: 8. The CDR3 is 13 residues long. The CDR3 DNA is TGTGCCAGCAGGTCACTAGCGGGGGGGAGAGGGTTCTTC. Protein product: CASRSLAGGRGFF.

The chain employs TRBV7-5 and TRBJ2-6; the table assigns TRBD1, which was not confirmed against the DNA. TRBV7-5 is classified as a pseudogene. The CDR3 loop spans 16 amino acids. CDR3 amino acids: CARTSGRQSRANVLTF. The CDR3 DNA follows: TGTGCCAGAACGAGTGGTAGACAAAGTCGGGCCAACGTCCTGACTTTC.

V usage is TRBV28 and J usage is TRBJ2-4, with 11 nucleotides matching TRBD2. The germline V gene encodes CDR1 MDHEN and CDR2 SYDVKM. The CDR3 loop spans 15 amino acids. The V gene end was trimmed by 4 bases and the J gene end by 8 bases; junction bases not matched to a gene: 7. As DNA, the CDR3 is TGTGCCAGCAGTTCCACTAGCGGGAGTTCCTACATTCAGTACTTC. Translated: CASSSTSGSSYIQYF.

The rearrangement uses TRBV15 and TRBJ2-6, with 8 bases that match TRBD1. CDR3 length: 20 amino acids. Germline V lookup: CDR1 LNHNV, CDR2 YYDKDF (reference sequence). The V gene end was trimmed by 1 base and the J gene end by 4 bases; junction bases not matched to a gene: 15. The DNA for the CDR3 is TGTGCCACCAGCAGAGGCATATTAGGCAGGGGGCGCAGCGGGGCCAACGTCCTGACTTTC. This codes for CATSRGILGRGRSGANVLTF.

The chain combines TRBV5-4 with TRBJ2-3; no clear D gene. CDR1 and CDR2 from the germline V gene are SGHNT and YYREEE (reference sequence). Trimming removed 5 bases at V and 6 bases at J, with 19 bases between. The CDR3 length is 15 residues. The CDR3 region has the DNA TGTGCCAGCAGTTTCAGACGGGTAGACGGGGATACGCAGTATTTT. Translated, it gives CASSFRRVDGDTQYF.

The chain is built from TRBV5-6 and TRBJ2-7; D uncertain. The V and J ends lost 2 bases and 2 bases respectively, with 14 bases between them. The CDR3 covers 15 residues. CDR1 and CDR2 (germline): SGHDT, YYEEEE. CDR3 amino acids: CASSLFGPAAYEQYF. The CDR3 region has the DNA TGTGCCAGCAGCTTATTCGGGCCGGCGGCCTACGAGCAGTACTTC.

The CDR3 spells CASNVPRQGPTDTQYF. In nucleotides, the CDR3 is TGTGCCAGCAACGTCCCTAGGCAGGGGCCCACAGATACGCAGTATTTT. This chain connects TRBV7-9 to TRBJ2-3, with a possible D match to TRBD1 (6 bases). V lost 7 bases, J lost 2 bases, and 19 bases lay in between. Germline CDR1 SEHNR, CDR2 FQNEAQ (reference sequence). The CDR3 runs to 16 residues.

This chain joins TRBV6-1 and TRBJ1-3; tentatively, D is TRBD1 (5 bases). V lost 1 base and J lost 9, with 7 bases in between. The germline CDR1 and CDR2 sequences are MNHNS and SASEGT. The CDR3 runs to 12 residues. The chain's CDR3 is CASSEGGRTIYF. The CDR3 nucleotides are TGTGCCAGCAGTGAAGGGGGCCGCACCATATATTTT.

This sequence joins TRBV28 and TRBJ2-2; 11 nucleotides agree with TRBD2. Losses at the gene ends were 6 bases for V and 5 bases for J; bases not matched to a gene: 8. This CDR3 has 16 amino acids. The V gene's germline CDR1 is MDHEN and CDR2 SYDVKM. The CDR3 nucleotides are TGTGCCAGCAGCCAAACTAGCGGGAGTGGTACCGGGGAGCTGTTTTTT. It is translated as CASSQTSGSGTGELFF.

V is TRBV18 and J is TRBJ1-2; possible D gene TRBD1, 5 bases. There are 14 residues in the CDR3. Germline V gene sequence: CDR1 KGHSH, CDR2 LQKENI. Between the trimmed V and J ends, which lost 4 bases and 5 bases, there was a span of 14 bases. This CDR3 is CASSRDGPKYGYTF. The CDR3 DNA reads TGTGCCAGCTCACGGGACGGACCCAAGTATGGCTACACCTTC.

J is TRBJ1-4 and V is TRBV25-1; D may be TRBD1 (6 bases). Germline V gene sequence: CDR1 MGHDK, CDR2 SYGVNS. V was trimmed by 7 bases and J by 8 bases, leaving 17 bases between them. This CDR3 has 14 residues. CDR3: CASTQVGGREKLFF. The CDR3 coding sequence is TGTGCCAGCACCCAGGTAGGGGGGCGAGAAAAACTGTTTTTT.